What follows describes a single T cell receptor (beta chain). Its matching antigen is unknown. Through a sample-barcoded 5' primer and a J-beta primer mix, a second PCR was run for about 6 to 12 cycles. Any given sample supplied a minimum of 3 million CDR3-containing paired-end reads. A single record per CDR3 protein comes from TCRdb applying MiXCR to the 5' RACE reads. The repertoire consists of over 1,200,000 distinct CDR3 sequences, with roughly 64% occurring once and the leading ten covering about 6.3%. Donation came from healthy Caucasian individuals in Russia who were aged about 6 to 90. The sample originates from a study of blood T cells in healthy people across ages. Overall study findings and caveats: Long-lived donors exceeded aged donors in naive CD4+ cells and diversity. CMV infection status of these donors was not known.

The sample consisted of blood. This sequence was found in a man aged 18 to 29 in good health.

The CDR3 reads CSVLSGTYNEQFF. The CDR3 region has the DNA TGCAGCGTTCTTAGCGGGACCTACAATGAGCAGTTCTTC. The chain combines TRBV29-1 with TRBJ2-1, with 8 bases aligning to TRBD2. Looked up from germline, CDR1 is SQVTM and CDR2 is ANQGSEA. This CDR3 has 13 amino acids. V gave up 5 bases and J gave up 2 bases; unmatched junction bases: 2.